This is a list of T cell receptor beta chains from one sample in a study of T cells in Graves' hyperthyroidism and ophthalmopathy. TCRdb reprocessed the multiplex PCR reads with MiXCR, giving one entry per CDR3 protein. The sample includes roughly 750,000 distinct CDR3 sequences, over 15% seen only once; the top ten take about 8.4%. Sequencing used blood. Source of these receptors: a man aged 18 to 30 with Graves' hyperthyroidism. The CDR3 runs from the conserved cysteine through the conserved F or W. D genes are given only for firm matches. Only part of the rows carry a size: once, few, many, or a class if the clone is expanded.

D gene: .
CDR3 length: 16
V gene: TRBV4-2
clone size: .
J gene: TRBJ2-5
CDR3 protein: CASSQDRSRGQETQYF
CDR3 DNA: TGTGCCAGCAGCCAAGATCGGAGCAGGGGCCAAGAGACCCAGTACTTC

D gene: .
CDR3 length: 14
V gene: TRBV5-5
clone size: few
J gene: TRBJ2-6
CDR3 protein: CASSLLVGANVLTF
CDR3 DNA: TGTGCCAGCAGCTTACTAGTTGGGGCCAACGTCCTGACTTTC

D gene: .
CDR3 length: 12
V gene: TRBV6-1
clone size: few
J gene: TRBJ2-7
CDR3 protein: CASRQNSAEQYF
CDR3 DNA: TGTGCCAGCAGACAAAATTCGGCCGAGCAGTACTTC

D gene: .
CDR3 length: 17
V gene: TRBV6-5
clone size: .
J gene: TRBJ2-3
CDR3 protein: CASSYSIVTGSTDTQYF
CDR3 DNA: TGTGCCAGCAGTTACTCGATTGTCACAGGGAGCACAGATACGCAGTATTTT

D gene: TRBD2
CDR3 length: 16
V gene: TRBV3-1
clone size: many
J gene: TRBJ2-5
CDR3 protein: CASSQDWTSGKETQYF
CDR3 DNA: TGTGCCAGCAGCCAAGATTGGACTAGCGGTAAAGAGACCCAGTACTTC

D gene: TRBD1
CDR3 length: 16
V gene: TRBV28
clone size: few
J gene: TRBJ2-7
CDR3 protein: CASLQGGRQKSYEQYF
CDR3 DNA: TGTGCCAGTCTACAGGGGGGCAGGCAGAAATCCTACGAGCAGTACTTC

D gene: TRBD2
CDR3 length: 16
V gene: TRBV5-5
clone size: many
J gene: TRBJ2-3
CDR3 protein: CASASRTSVNTDTQYF
CDR3 DNA: TGTGCCAGCGCTTCGCGAACTAGCGTTAACACAGATACGCAGTATTTT

D gene: TRBD1
CDR3 length: 14
V gene: TRBV11-2
clone size: many
J gene: TRBJ1-2
CDR3 protein: CASSLLTGGSGYTF
CDR3 DNA: TGTGCCAGCAGCTTACTGACAGGGGGGAGTGGCTACACCTTC

D gene: TRBD2
CDR3 length: 14
V gene: TRBV11-2
clone size: few
J gene: TRBJ2-5
CDR3 protein: CASSLGTSGMHQYF
CDR3 DNA: TGTGCCAGCAGCTTGGGGACTAGCGGGATGCACCAGTACTTC

D gene: TRBD2
CDR3 length: 16
V gene: TRBV28
clone size: many
J gene: TRBJ2-7
CDR3 protein: CASSLRSSGSRLEQYF
CDR3 DNA: TGTGCCAGCAGTTTACGGTCCAGCGGGAGTCGGCTCGAGCAGTACTTC

D gene: .
CDR3 length: 13
V gene: TRBV20-1
clone size: many
J gene: TRBJ1-1
CDR3 protein: CSARDLQGLNAFF
CDR3 DNA: TGCAGTGCTAGAGACCTACAGGGTTTAAATGCTTTCTTT